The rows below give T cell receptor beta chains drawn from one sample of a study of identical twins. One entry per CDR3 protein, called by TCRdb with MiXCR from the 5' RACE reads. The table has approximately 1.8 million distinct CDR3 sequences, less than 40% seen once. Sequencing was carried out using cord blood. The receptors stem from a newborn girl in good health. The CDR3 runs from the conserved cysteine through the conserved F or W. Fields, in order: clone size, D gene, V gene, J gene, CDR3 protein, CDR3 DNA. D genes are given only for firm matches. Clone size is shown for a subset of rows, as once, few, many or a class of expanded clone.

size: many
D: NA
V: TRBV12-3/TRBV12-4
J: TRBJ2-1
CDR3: CASSPRGDEQFF
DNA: TGTGCCAGCAGTCCCCGAGGGGATGAGCAGTTCTTC

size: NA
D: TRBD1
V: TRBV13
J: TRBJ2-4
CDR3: CASSLRFTGGENIQYF
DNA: TGTGCCAGCAGCTTAAGGTTTACAGGGGGCGAAAACATTCAGTACTTC

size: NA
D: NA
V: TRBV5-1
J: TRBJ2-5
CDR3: CASSGTSQGPQETQYF
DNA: TGCGCCAGCTCCGGAACTAGCCAGGGGCCCCAAGAGACCCAGTACTTC

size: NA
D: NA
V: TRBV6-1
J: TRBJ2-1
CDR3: CASSARGAQPNEQFF
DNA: TGTGCCAGCAGTGCGAGGGGGGCACAACCCAATGAGCAGTTCTTC

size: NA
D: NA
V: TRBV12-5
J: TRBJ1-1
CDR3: CASGILRGAQGTEAFF
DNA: TGTGCTAGTGGAATCCTAAGGGGGGCGCAGGGAACTGAAGCTTTCTTT

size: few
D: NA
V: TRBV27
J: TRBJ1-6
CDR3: CASSSLSLSPLHF
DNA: TGTGCCAGCAGTTCCCTTTCGTTATCACCCCTCCACTTT

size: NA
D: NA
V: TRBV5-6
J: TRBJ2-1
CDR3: CASSLVRGRVFGQFF
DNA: TGTGCCAGCAGCTTGGTCCGTGGACGGGTATTTGGGCAGTTCTTC

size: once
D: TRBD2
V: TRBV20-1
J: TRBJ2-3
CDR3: CSAGGLAGGTDTQYF
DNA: TGCAGTGCTGGAGGACTAGCGGGGGGAACAGATACGCAGTATTTT

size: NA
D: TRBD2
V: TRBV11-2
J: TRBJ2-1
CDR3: CASSLPGLGYGQFF
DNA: TGTGCCAGCAGCCTCCCGGGACTAGGCTATGGGCAGTTCTTC

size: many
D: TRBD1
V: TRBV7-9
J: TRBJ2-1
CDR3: CASSLEKATGARSYNEQFF
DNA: TGTGCCAGCAGCTTAGAAAAGGCGACAGGGGCCCGATCCTACAATGAGCAGTTCTTC

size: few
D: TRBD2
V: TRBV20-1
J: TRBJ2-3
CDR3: CSGTSGGADTQYF
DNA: TGCAGTGGGACTAGCGGGGGGGCAGATACGCAGTATTTT

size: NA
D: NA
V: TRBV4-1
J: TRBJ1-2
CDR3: CASSQVLTANYGYTF
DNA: TGCGCCAGCAGCCAAGTCCTGACAGCCAACTATGGCTACACCTTC

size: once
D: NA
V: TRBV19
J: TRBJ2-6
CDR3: CASNWGPGANVLTF
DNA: TGTGCCAGTAATTGGGGGCCTGGGGCCAACGTCCTGACTTTC

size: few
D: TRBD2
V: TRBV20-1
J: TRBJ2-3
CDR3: CSARPGTSPGDTQYF
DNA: TGCAGTGCTAGACCCGGGACTAGCCCCGGCGATACGCAGTATTTT

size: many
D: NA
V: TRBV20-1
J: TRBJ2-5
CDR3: CSASRRQETQYF
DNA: TGCAGTGCCTCCCGCAGGCAAGAGACCCAGTACTTC

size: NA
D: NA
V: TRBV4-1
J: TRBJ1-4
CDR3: CVSSPLESEKLFF
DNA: TGCGTCAGCAGCCCGTTAGAGAGCGAAAAACTGTTTTTT

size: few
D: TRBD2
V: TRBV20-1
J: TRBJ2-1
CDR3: CSAPMASGGSNEQFF
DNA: TGCAGTGCCCCGATGGCTAGCGGGGGATCCAATGAGCAGTTCTTC